This passage covers 7 T cell receptor beta chains from one sample sequenced in a study of T cell changes during pregnancy in multiple sclerosis. The method was immunoSEQ multiplex PCR; TCRdb's version includes in-frame clones alone and lacks a portion of them. The repertoire has approximately 39,000 clones, nearly 90% of them found once; the top ten carry about 0.57%. The sample was CD4+ T cells from peripheral blood mononuclear cells, taken in the second trimester of pregnancy. These receptors came from a female donor with multiple sclerosis, enrolled in a pregnancy study.

This clone was found a few times. This rearrangement joins TRBV11-2 to TRBJ1-1; D gene ambiguous. V lost 2 bases to trimming and J lost 8 bases, with 6 bases between them. The CDR3 runs to 11 residues. Looked up from germline, CDR1 is SGHAT and CDR2 is FQNNGV. In nucleotides, the CDR3 is TGTGCCAGCAGCTTAACTCGCGAAGCTTTCTTT. Amino acid sequence: CASSLTREAFF.

The chain links TRBV7-8 to TRBJ2-3; 7 positions agree with TRBD2. Trimming at V came to 3 bases and at J to 0 bases, leaving 15 bases not matched to a gene. CDR1 and CDR2 from the germline V gene are SGHVS and FQNEAQ. This CDR3 is built from 19 residues. The CDR3 reads CASSLERGLTWGSTDTQYF. The CDR3 DNA reads TGTGCCAGCAGCTTGGAGCGGGGACTAACTTGGGGGAGCACAGATACGCAGTATTTT.

The genes are TRBV19 and TRBJ1-2, with D possibly being TRBD1 (5 bases). The CDR3 has 13 amino acids. Germline V CDR1 and CDR2: LNHDA, SQIVND (reference sequence). V was clipped by 3 bases and J by 2 bases, with 7 bases between them. CDR3 amino acids: CASSIRGNYGYTF. Here the CDR3 DNA reads TGTGCCAGTAGTATTAGGGGAAACTATGGCTACACCTTC.

The rearrangement joins TRBV2 to TRBJ2-3, with 9 bases matching TRBD2. The J segment lost 5 bases and the V segment lost 5 bases, leaving 14 bases of the junction unmatched. Germline V gives CDR1 SNHLY, CDR2 FYNNEI. The CDR3 spans 17 residues. The CDR3 protein is CASSTGLGGRAIDTQYF. The DNA of the CDR3 is TGTGCCAGCAGTACGGGGTTGGGCGGGAGGGCCATAGATACGCAGTATTTT.

The chain has TRBV29-1 and TRBJ1-2, with 7 bases fitting TRBD1. This CDR3 is built from 16 residues. Germline-derived CDR1 and CDR2 are SQVTM and ANQGSEA. The trim removed 1 base at V and 5 bases at J, leaving 13 bases unmatched. The CDR3 region is CSVEGKGASTIYGYTF. The CDR3 DNA reads TGCAGCGTTGAAGGGAAGGGGGCCTCCACTATATATGGCTACACCTTC.

The V call is TRBV14, the J call TRBJ2-1, with 7 bases identical to TRBD2. V shed 4 bases and J 6 bases; nucleotides not matched to a gene: 12. The CDR3 loop spans 16 amino acids. CDR1 SGHDN and CDR2 FVKESK come from the germline V gene. The CDR3 DNA is TGTGCCAGCAGCCGAGTCGTGAGCGGGAACTTCAATGAGCAGTTCTTC. Translated: CASSRVVSGNFNEQFF.

The chain joins TRBV6-1 to TRBJ2-7; TRBD1 matches 9 bases. CDR1 and CDR2 (germline): MNHNS, SASEGT. The CDR3 runs 17 residues. J was trimmed by 0 bases and V by 5 bases; bases with no gene match: 11. The CDR3 loop reads CASSKGTGKGPSYEQYF. The CDR3 nucleotides are TGTGCCAGCAGTAAAGGGACAGGGAAAGGACCCTCCTACGAGCAGTACTTC.